This TCR beta chain was sequenced in a study of graft-versus-host responses after intestinal transplantation. Turning to the study itself: Anti-thymocyte globulin induction preceded about 3 years of tacrolimus and steroid maintenance in all recipients.

The assay was immunoSEQ multiplex PCR, and TCRdb's table has in-frame clones only and misses some. The data hold around 70,000 clones, with roughly 90% observed a single time. In germline, CDR1 is SSHAT, CDR2 FNYEAQ (reference sequence). There are 16 residues in the CDR3. General observations from the study: Early post-transplant HvG declines showed an association with peak circulating GvH clone levels. Researchers found GvH clones in recipient marrow, and some showed up first in ileum or blood.

Concerning this clone itself: Its antigen is undetermined. Relative to the germline gene, one junction end is altered; a read error may explain this.

The V call is TRBV7-7, the J call TRBJ1-3; tentatively, D is TRBD1 (5 bases). The sequencing used unstimulated CD8+ T cells sorted from spleen or lymph node cells, collected before intestinal transplant. The TCR sequence derives from a human donor who received an intestinal transplant. This CDR3 reads CASILPAGGTGNTIYF. The CDR3 DNA sequence: TGTGCTAGCATCCTCCCCGCGGGGGGTACTGGAAACACCATATATTTT.